This T cell receptor beta chain appears in the sequencing data of a study of T cells after yellow fever vaccination. The V end lost 3 bases, the J end lost 4 bases, and 13 bases lay between the germline ends. CDR3 length: 14 amino acids. Per the germline V gene, CDR1 is MNHEY and CDR2 is SMNVEV (reference sequence). Study-wide results and caveats: A minor fraction of clonotypes spanned both CD4 and CD8 compartments. Primary-vaccination clones mostly resurfaced post-booster (96% CD4, about 87% CD8).

The sample holds a few counts of this clonotype. What it binds is unknown. MiXCR was run by TCRdb on the 5' RACE reads, yielding one entry per CDR3 protein. Seen here are a few hundred thousand distinct CDR3 sequences, 10% to 15% observed once, and the top ten hold 0.4% to 0.65%. The rearrangement uses TRBV27 and TRBJ2-7, with D tentatively TRBD2 (6 bases). The sample in question was CD4+ T cells sorted from PBMCs, obtained 45 days after the yellow fever booster vaccination. This receptor was taken from a young man who received the YFV17D yellow fever vaccine. The CDR3 DNA reads TGTGCCAGCAGTTTCGGGACTTACAATTACGAGCAGTACTTC. It is translated as CASSFGTYNYEQYF.